This entry lists 11 T cell receptor beta chains sequenced from one sample in a study of OX40 agonist ivuxolimab in advanced cancers. The library was made by the immunoSEQ multiplex PCR assay. TCRdb provides this immuneACCESS table in a form limited to in-frame rearrangements. Some clones are lacking; in checked studies, under half of them reflect an unresolved V gene, and why the rest are absent is not known. Within this sample are roughly 74,000 clones, with around 86% of them counted one time only. The ten largest clones represent less than 0.55% of the sample. The source was CD4+ or CD8+ T cells sorted from blood, collected in a trial of the OX40 agonist ivuxolimab. All receptors come from an adult with an advanced solid tumor such as melanoma, head and neck, liver or kidney cancer.

V is TRBV7-8 and J is TRBJ2-7, with D tentatively TRBD2 (6 bases). This CDR3 spans 15 amino acids. Germline CDR1 reads SGHVS; CDR2 reads FQNEAQ. V lost 0 bases to trimming and J lost 0 bases, with 9 bases between them. The CDR3 is CASSLAGGFSYEQYF. Here the CDR3 DNA reads TGTGCCAGCAGCTTAGCGGGGGGTTTCTCCTACGAGCAGTACTTC.

This clone occurred a few times. The rearrangement joins TRBV5-1 to TRBJ2-3, with 11 bases lining up with TRBD1. V shed 3 bases and J 4 bases; nucleotides not matched to a gene: 1. CDR1 is SGHRS, CDR2 YFSETQ, per germline. The CDR3 sequence is 14 residues long. CDR3 bases: TGCGCCAGCAGCTCGGGACAGGGGGCAGATACGCAGTATTTT. Amino acids: CASSSGQGADTQYF.

The chain carries TRBV6-1 and TRBJ1-5, with D perhaps TRBD1 (5 bases). The V end lost 7 bases, the J end lost 6 bases, and 19 bases lay between the germline ends. CDR3 length: 15 residues. The germline gives CDR1 MNHNS, CDR2 SASEGT. The CDR3 loop reads CASIKGTGVGQPQHF. As DNA, the CDR3 is TGTGCCAGCATTAAGGGGACGGGGGTAGGTCAGCCCCAGCATTTT.

This clone is a singleton in its sample. The chain couples TRBV5-6 to TRBJ2-2; D is unresolved. V gave up 4 bases and J gave up 4 bases, with 5 bases separating them. Germline V gene data show CDR1 as SGHDT and CDR2 as YYEEEE. This CDR3 contains 12 residues. CDR3 nucleotide sequence: TGTGCCAGCAGCCCTTTCACCGGGGAGCTGTTTTTT. It encodes CASSPFTGELFF.

The gene calls are TRBV9 and TRBJ2-7, with TRBD2 as a possible D gene (5 bases). The germline CDR1 and CDR2 sequences are SGDLS and YYNGEE. The V gene lost 0 bases and the J gene lost 5 bases, with 15 bases spanning the gap. CDR3 length: 15 amino acids. The chain's CDR3 is CASSVVPGIGNEQYF. The CDR3 bases are TGTGCCAGCAGCGTAGTCCCCGGGATCGGTAACGAGCAGTACTTC.

This clone was counted between two and nine times. V is TRBV19 and J is TRBJ1-1; 10 bases agree with TRBD1. Germline CDR1 reads LNHDA; CDR2 reads SQIVND (reference sequence). This CDR3 comprises 16 residues. With V trimmed by 5 bases and J by 4 bases, 10 bases remained unmatched. The CDR3, as DNA: TGTGCCAGTAGTGTCCGACAGGGGGCTATCGCCACTGAAGCTTTCTTT. Protein product: CASSVRQGAIATEAFF.

This CDR3 reads CASSKKVGDSRSNYGYTF. The CDR3, as DNA: TGTGCCAGCAGCAAAAAGGTGGGGGACAGTCGATCTAACTATGGCTACACCTTC. The chain combines TRBV21-1 with TRBJ1-2; the table calls TRBD1, which could not be checked here. TRBV21-1 is assigned pseudogene status. The length of the CDR3 is 18 residues.

This clone rates as medium-sized. The chain carries TRBV19 and TRBJ1-5; D gene unclear. Trimming pared 7 bases from V and 6 bases from J, leaving 13 bases between. This CDR3 spans 13 amino acids. Germline values: CDR1 LNHDA, CDR2 SQIVND (reference sequence). The CDR3 loop is CASTGVIGQPQHF. CDR3 coding DNA: TGTGCCAGTACTGGAGTCATAGGTCAGCCCCAGCATTTT.

The chain recombines TRBV2 with TRBJ1-1; no reliable D call. The germline V and J ends were trimmed by 5 bases and 10 bases, with 14 bases remaining between them. This CDR3 is 12 amino acids long. The germline CDR1 and CDR2 sequences are SNHLY and FYNNEI. The CDR3 region is CASSINRARAFF. The DNA of the CDR3 is TGTGCCAGCAGTATAAACCGGGCTAGAGCTTTCTTT.

The chain is built from TRBV29-1 and TRBJ2-3, with TRBD2 matching 7 bases. The V and J ends lost 7 bases and 5 bases, in that order; junction bases with no gene match: 9. Per the germline V gene, CDR1 is SQVTM and CDR2 is ANQGSEA. The CDR3 runs 13 residues. The CDR3, as DNA: TGCAGCGAAGGGCGGGAGTGGGGAGATACGCAGTATTTT. The encoded protein is CSEGREWGDTQYF.

The CDR3: CASSLALGEQFF. CDR3 bases: TGTGCCAGCAGCTTAGCGCTCGGTGAGCAGTTCTTC. This chain uses TRBV7-2 with TRBJ2-1; D call uncertain. The CDR3 sequence is 12 residues long. Germline lookup yields CDR1 SGHTA and CDR2 FQGNSA. V shed 0 bases and J shed 9 bases, with 6 bases lying between them.